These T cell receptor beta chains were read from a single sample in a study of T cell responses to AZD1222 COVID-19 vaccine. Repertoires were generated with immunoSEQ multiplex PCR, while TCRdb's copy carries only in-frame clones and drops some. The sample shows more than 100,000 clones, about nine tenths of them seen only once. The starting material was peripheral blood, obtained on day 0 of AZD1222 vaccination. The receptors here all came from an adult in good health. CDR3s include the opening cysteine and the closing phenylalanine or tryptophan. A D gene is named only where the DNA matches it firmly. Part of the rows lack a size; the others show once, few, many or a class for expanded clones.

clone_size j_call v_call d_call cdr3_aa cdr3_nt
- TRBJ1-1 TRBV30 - CAWSHSRTEAFF TGTGCCTGGAGCCATAGCCGGACTGAAGCTTTCTTT
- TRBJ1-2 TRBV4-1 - CASSQDRGVARGYTF TGCGCCAGCAGCCAAGATAGAGGTGTCGCTCGTGGCTACACCTTC
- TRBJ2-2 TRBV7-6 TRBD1 CASSLQTGKLGTGELFF TGTGCCAGCAGCTTACAGACAGGGAAGCTAGGCACCGGGGAGCTGTTTTTT
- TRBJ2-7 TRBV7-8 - CASTPAEGGPYEQYF TGTGCCAGCACCCCCGCTGAGGGCGGACCCTACGAGCAGTACTTC
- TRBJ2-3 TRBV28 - CASSSTDTQYF TGTGCCAGCAGTTCTACGGATACGCAGTATTTT
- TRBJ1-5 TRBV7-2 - CASSSAPSSNQPQHF TGTGCCAGCAGCTCTGCACCCTCCAGCAATCAGCCCCAGCATTTT
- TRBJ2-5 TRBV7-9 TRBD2 CASSFGLAGVRIGGGTQYF TGTGCCAGCAGCTTCGGACTAGCGGGAGTTCGAATCGGCGGAGGGACCCAGTACTTC
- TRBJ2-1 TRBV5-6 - CASNWGDEQFF TGTGCCAGCAACTGGGGGGATGAGCAGTTCTTC
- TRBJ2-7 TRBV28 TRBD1 CASSRQGPPYEQYF TGTGCCAGCAGTCGACAGGGACCTCCCTACGAGCAGTACTTC
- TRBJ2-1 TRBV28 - CASSLRGSGNNEQFF TGTGCCAGCAGTTTAAGGGGTAGCGGAAACAATGAGCAGTTCTTC
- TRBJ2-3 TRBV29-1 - CSVESVGLGDTQYF TGCAGCGTTGAGAGTGTGGGGTTAGGAGATACGCAGTATTTT
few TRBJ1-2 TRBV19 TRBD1 CASSITGQGYGYTF TGTGCCAGTAGTATAACGGGACAGGGTTATGGCTACACCTTC
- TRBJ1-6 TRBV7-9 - CASSLGVTDNSPLHF TGTGCCAGCAGCTTAGGAGTTACGGATAATTCACCCCTCCACTTT
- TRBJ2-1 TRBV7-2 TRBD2 CASRLAGSYNEQFF TGTGCCAGCAGATTAGCGGGCTCCTACAATGAGCAGTTCTTC
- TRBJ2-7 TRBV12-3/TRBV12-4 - CASMQTNLYEQYF TGTGCCAGCATGCAAACTAACCTATACGAGCAGTACTTC
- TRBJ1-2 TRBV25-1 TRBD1 CASSGTGSSYGYTF TGTGCCAGCAGTGGGACAGGGTCGAGCTATGGCTACACCTTC
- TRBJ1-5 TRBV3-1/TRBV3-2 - CASSQDRKQPQHF TGTGCCAGCAGCCAAGATAGGAAGCAGCCCCAGCATTTT
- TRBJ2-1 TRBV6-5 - CASSYGPSYNEQFF TGTGCCAGCAGTTACGGACCATCCTACAATGAGCAGTTCTTC
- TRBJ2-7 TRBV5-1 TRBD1 CASSSAGGLYEQYF TGCGCCAGCAGCTCGGCAGGGGGTCTCTACGAGCAGTACTTC
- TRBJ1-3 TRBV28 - CASSRQLNTIYF TGTGCCAGCAGTCGACAGTTAAACACCATATATTTT
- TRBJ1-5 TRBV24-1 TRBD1 CATSVFTLDRVHQPQHF TGTGCCACCAGTGTTTTCACTCTGGACAGGGTCCATCAGCCCCAGCATTTT
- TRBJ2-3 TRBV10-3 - CAISGTSTDTQYF TGTGCCATTAGCGGTACCAGCACAGATACGCAGTATTTT
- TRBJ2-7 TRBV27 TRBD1 CASSLRQGEWEQYF TGTGCCAGCAGTTTAAGGCAGGGGGAGTGGGAGCAGTACTTC
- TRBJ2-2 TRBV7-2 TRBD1 CASRKAGGLNTGELFF TGTGCCAGCAGGAAAGCAGGGGGCCTGAACACCGGGGAGCTGTTTTTT
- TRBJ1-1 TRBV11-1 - CASSWAGRNTEAFF TGTGCCAGCAGCTGGGCCGGGCGGAACACTGAAGCTTTCTTT
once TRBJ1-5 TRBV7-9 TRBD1 CASSFGDRGSNQPQHF TGTGCCAGCAGCTTCGGAGACAGGGGTAGCAATCAGCCCCAGCATTTT
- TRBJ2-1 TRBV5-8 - CASSLSSTRVGEQFF TGTGCCAGCAGCTTATCTTCGACCAGGGTTGGTGAGCAGTTCTTC
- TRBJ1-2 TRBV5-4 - CASSLAGRRDGYTF TGTGCCAGCAGCTTGGCCGGGAGAAGGGATGGCTACACCTTC
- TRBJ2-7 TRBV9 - CASSVELTREQYF TGTGCCAGCAGCGTAGAGTTGACGAGAGAGCAGTACTTC
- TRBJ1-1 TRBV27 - CASRLGWNTEAFF TGTGCCAGCAGGCTAGGCTGGAACACTGAAGCTTTCTTT
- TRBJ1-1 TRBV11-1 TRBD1 CASSPSGQGVLAEAFF TGTGCCAGCAGCCCGTCGGGACAGGGTGTTTTAGCTGAAGCTTTCTTT
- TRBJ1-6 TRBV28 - CASSLFPGSGSYNSPLHF TGTGCCAGCAGTTTATTCCCCGGTTCAGGCTCCTATAATTCACCCCTCCACTTT
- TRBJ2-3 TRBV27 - CASHGSTDTQYF TGTGCCAGCCATGGCTCCACAGATACGCAGTATTTT
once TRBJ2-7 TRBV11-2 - CASSLRQYYEQYF TGTGCCAGCAGCTTAAGACAGTACTACGAGCAGTACTTC
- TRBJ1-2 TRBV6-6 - CASSYSEGGAGYGYTF TGTGCCAGCAGTTACTCGGAGGGGGGCGCAGGCTATGGCTACACCTTC
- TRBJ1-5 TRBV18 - CASSPAGLSGRNQPQHF TGTGCCAGCTCACCAGCGGGCCTTAGCGGGCGCAATCAGCCCCAGCATTTT
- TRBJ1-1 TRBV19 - CASTRAVNTEAFF TGTGCCAGTACGCGGGCGGTGAACACTGAAGCTTTCTTT
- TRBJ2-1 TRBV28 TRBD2 CASSSWRRESGNEQFF TGTGCCAGCTCCTCCTGGAGGCGGGAGAGCGGGAATGAGCAGTTCTTC
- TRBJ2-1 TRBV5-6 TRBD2 CASSYLAGGYNEQFF TGTGCCAGCAGCTACCTAGCGGGAGGCTACAATGAGCAGTTCTTC
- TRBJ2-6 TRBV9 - CASSTGRPSGKANVLTF TGTGCCAGCAGCACGGGCCGACCCTCCGGTAAGGCCAACGTCCTGACTTTC
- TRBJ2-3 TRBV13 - CASSLGSGSTDTQYF TGTGCCAGCAGCCTCGGGAGCGGCAGCACAGATACGCAGTATTTT
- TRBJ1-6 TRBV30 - CAWVKPPGHSNSPLHF TGTGCCTGGGTCAAGCCACCGGGACACTCTAATTCACCCCTCCACTTT
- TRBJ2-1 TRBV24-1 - CATSDSLGQEGEQFF TGTGCCACCAGTGATAGTCTCGGACAGGAGGGTGAGCAGTTCTTC
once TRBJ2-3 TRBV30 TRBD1 CAWSVRGQQRNTQYF TGTGCCTGGAGTGTACGGGGACAGCAGCGAAATACGCAGTATTTT
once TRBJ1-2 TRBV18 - CASSPGQSNYGYTF TGTGCCAGCTCACCCGGGCAGTCTAACTATGGCTACACCTTC
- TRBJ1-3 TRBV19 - CASTTTGTRNTIYF TGTGCCAGTACTACCACGGGGACAAGAAACACCATATATTTT
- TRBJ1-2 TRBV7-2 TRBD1 CASSLTTGEGYTF TGTGCCAGCAGCTTAACCACAGGGGAAGGCTACACCTTC
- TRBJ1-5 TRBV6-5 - CASSYGRGDQPQHF TGTGCCAGCAGTTACGGTAGGGGCGATCAGCCCCAGCATTTT
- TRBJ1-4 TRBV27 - CASRQGTNEKLFF TGTGCCAGTCGGCAGGGCACTAATGAAAAACTGTTTTTT
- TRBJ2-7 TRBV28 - CASEEGGDPFRRKYF TGTGCCAGCGAGGAAGGGGGAGACCCCTTTCGAAGGAAGTACTTC
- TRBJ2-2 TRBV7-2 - CASSLVGITGELFF TGTGCCAGCAGCTTAGTTGGAATTACCGGGGAGCTGTTTTTT
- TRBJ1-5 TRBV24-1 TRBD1 CATSGKGAREPQHF TGTGCCACCAGTGGCAAGGGGGCAAGGGAGCCCCAGCATTTT
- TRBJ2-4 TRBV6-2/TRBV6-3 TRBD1 CASSYSGPTGAKNIQYF TGTGCCAGCAGTTACTCGGGCCCGACAGGGGCCAAAAACATTCAGTACTTC